Each of the 22 T cell receptor beta chains below was sequenced from the same sample in a study of T cell repertoires in cytomegalovirus infection. TCRdb processed the reads anew with MiXCR; each CDR3 protein has one entry. The sample yields roughly 230,000 distinct CDR3 sequences, about a sixth seen once. Sequencing was done on a sample of CD8+ T cells from PBMCs. The receptors come from a human donor in good health (CMV status not recorded). Some clones in this sample may be carry-over from other donors' samples.

This clonotype showed up just a few times. The chain has TRBV20-1 and TRBJ2-3; 7 bases line up with TRBD2. Germline CDR1 DFQATT, CDR2 SNEGSKA (reference sequence). V was clipped by 6 bases and J by 3 bases; unmatched bases: 15. There are 16 residues in the CDR3. CDR3 DNA: TGCAGTGCAAAACCCCCTCGCGGGGGTTATACAGATACGCAGTATTTT. It codes for CSAKPPRGGYTDTQYF.

To note about this clonotype: Mismatch with germline at one junction end may stem from a read error. CDR3 in amino acids: CASSYDGHPDAF. The CDR3 coding sequence is TGTGCCAGCAGTTACGACGGACACCCGGACGCTTTT. V gene TRBV6-2 or TRBV6-3 combines with J gene TRBJ1-4; a weak D match, TRBD1 (5 bases). The CDR3 extends over 12 amino acids. CDR1 is MNHEY, CDR2 SVGEGT, per germline.

This clonotype was recorded many times. The V and J genes are TRBV12-3 or TRBV12-4 and TRBJ1-3; TRBD1 matches at 8 bases. V was pared by 4 bases and J by 2 bases, with 7 bases of the junction left unmatched. This CDR3 comprises 16 residues. The DNA of the CDR3 is TGTGCCAGCAGTTCTTACCCGACAGGGGCTGGAAACACCATATATTTT. This encodes CASSSYPTGAGNTIYF.

This clonotype was seen many times. The V call is TRBV7-8, the J call TRBJ2-3, with no clear D. The germline V gene encodes CDR1 SGHVS and CDR2 FQNEAQ. The CDR3 spans 15 residues. Deletions cut 4 bases from V and 5 bases from J, with 16 bases between. CDR3 sequence: CASSYKVLEVDTQYF. The CDR3 nucleotides are TGTGCCAGCAGCTATAAGGTCCTAGAGGTAGATACGCAGTATTTT.

The V gene is TRBV6-2 or TRBV6-3, the J gene TRBJ1-2; D gene uncertain. The CDR3 loop spans 12 amino acids. The V gene's germline CDR1 is MNHEY and CDR2 SVGEGT. Between the trimmed V and J ends, which lost 0 bases and 6 bases, there was a span of 5 bases. The CDR3 sequence is CASSYSRDGYTF. CDR3 in DNA: TGTGCCAGCAGTTACTCTCGGGATGGCTACACCTTC.

This clonotype has only one observation. The chain couples TRBV6-1 to TRBJ2-1, with 8 bases fitting TRBD1. This CDR3 is 15 amino acids long. Per the germline V gene, CDR1 is MNHNS and CDR2 is SASEGT. V was pared by 7 bases and J by 0 bases, with 5 bases of the junction left unmatched. In DNA, the CDR3 is TGTGCCAGCAAGGGACAGGTGAGCTCCTACAATGAGCAGTTCTTC. Its translation is CASKGQVSSYNEQFF.

This clonotype was detected many times. The chain joins TRBV6-2 or TRBV6-3 to TRBJ2-1, with D hard to call. Per the germline V gene, CDR1 is MNHEY and CDR2 is SVGEGT. The V end was cut by 5 bases, the J end by 6 bases, with 8 bases between. The CDR3 runs 12 residues. The CDR3 coding sequence is TGTGCCAGCAGTGACCTAACCAATGAGCAGTTCTTC. Translation: CASSDLTNEQFF.

Details on this clonotype: The CDR3 does not end in the conserved phenylalanine or tryptophan, so this is likely a read error. The chain combines TRBV28 with TRBJ2-1, with a weak D call TRBD2 (7 bases). V lost 4 bases to trimming and J lost 4 bases, with 17 bases between them. Germline V gene sequence: CDR1 MDHEN, CDR2 SYDVKM. This CDR3 region has 16 residues. CDR3 sequence (DNA): TGTGCCAGCAGTTCCCAGGGGCGGGGGTTATACAATGAGCAGTTCTTA. Encoded protein: CASSSQGRGLYNEQFL.

This chain uses TRBV6-2 or TRBV6-3 with TRBJ2-7; D is possibly TRBD1 (6 bases). Trimming removed 7 bases at V and 1 base at J, with 14 bases between. The CDR3 sequence is 14 residues long. Germline lookup yields CDR1 MNHEY and CDR2 SVGEGT. CDR3 amino acids: CASKKQGVSYEQYF. In DNA form, the CDR3 reads TGTGCCAGCAAGAAACAGGGAGTTTCCTACGAGCAGTACTTC.

This clonotype was seen repeatedly, ten times or more. The chain employs TRBV5-6 and TRBJ1-1; 7 bases line up with TRBD1. The CDR3 is 15 amino acids. Germline lookup yields CDR1 SGHDT and CDR2 YYEEEE. J lost 8 bases, V lost 0 bases, and 10 bases had no gene match. CDR3 amino acids: CASSLDWQGGKEAFF. The CDR3 DNA sequence: TGTGCCAGCAGCTTGGACTGGCAGGGGGGCAAGGAAGCTTTCTTT.

The chain links TRBV6-2 or TRBV6-3 to TRBJ2-7; possibly TRBD2 for D (7 bases). Germline V lookup: CDR1 MNHEY, CDR2 SVGEGT. V shed 2 bases and J shed 5 bases, with 10 bases lying between them. CDR3 length: 13 residues. CDR3 bases: TGTGCCAGCAGTTACGGGGGGGCGCACGAGCAGTACTTC. As protein: CASSYGGAHEQYF.

In this sample, this clonotype turned up a few times. This chain connects TRBV10-3 to TRBJ2-7, with D tentatively TRBD2 (5 bases). The V end was cut by 2 bases, the J end by 5 bases, with 10 bases between. Germline V CDR1 and CDR2: ENHRY, SYGVKD. The length of the CDR3 is 13 residues. CDR3 amino acids: CAISEVRGDEQYF. CDR3 nucleotides: TGTGCCATCAGTGAGGTTCGGGGTGACGAGCAGTACTTC.

This clonotype was counted ten times or more. Here the CDR3 reads CASSLANAAVTEAFF. The CDR3 DNA is TGTGCCAGCAGTTTAGCGAATGCGGCAGTCACTGAAGCTTTCTTT. This chain links TRBV12-3 or TRBV12-4 with TRBJ1-1; D not resolved. V lost 0 bases to trimming and J lost 4 bases, with 12 bases between them. The CDR3 is 15 amino acids.

The chain uses TRBV20-1 and TRBJ2-7; 7 positions agree with TRBD1. This CDR3 region has 14 residues. V shed 4 bases, J shed 0 bases, and the junction held 6 bases outside the gene matches. Germline CDR1 is DFQATT and CDR2 is SNEGSKA (reference sequence). For the CDR3, the DNA is TGCAGTGCTACAGGGGGAAACGGCTCCTACGAGCAGTACTTC. Translation: CSATGGNGSYEQYF.

The rearrangement links TRBV5-1 to TRBJ2-7; no reliable D call. Trimming shortened V by 0 bases and J by 3 bases, and 13 bases separated the two germline ends. Germline-derived CDR1 and CDR2 are SGHRS and YFSETQ. CDR3 length: 15 amino acids. For the CDR3, the DNA is TGCGCCAGCAGCTTGGGGTCGGAATCGGGCTACGAGCAGTACTTC. Residues: CASSLGSESGYEQYF.

The chain carries TRBV6-1 and TRBJ2-7; the D gene could be TRBD1 or TRBD2 (5 bases each). In germline, CDR1 is MNHNS, CDR2 SASEGT. Trimming stripped 5 bases from V and 0 bases from J, with 17 bases between. The length of the CDR3 is 16 residues. This CDR3 reads CASSPRLGPYSYEQYF. The CDR3 DNA reads as TGTGCCAGCAGTCCCCGCTTGGGACCGTACTCCTACGAGCAGTACTTC.

This clonotype was observed at least ten times. This chain connects TRBV27 to TRBJ2-2; D possibly matches TRBD1 or TRBD2 (6 bases each). With 5 bases removed from V and 6 bases from J, the gap between germline ends came to 16 bases. This CDR3 spans 15 amino acids. Germline values: CDR1 MNHEY, CDR2 SMNVEV (reference sequence). CDR3 in DNA: TGTGCCAGCAGTCAAGGTTGGGGGGCTCCCGGGGAGCTGTTTTTT. Translating it yields CASSQGWGAPGELFF.

The rearrangement links TRBV28 to TRBJ2-3; 7 positions agree with TRBD2. The CDR3 spans 16 residues. Unmatched junction bases numbered 11, after V lost 6 bases and J lost 2 bases. Germline V gene sequence: CDR1 MDHEN, CDR2 SYDVKM. The CDR3 spells CASSFLWRDYTDTQYF. CDR3 in DNA: TGTGCCAGCAGCTTCCTATGGCGGGACTACACAGATACGCAGTATTTT.

This chain links TRBV27 with TRBJ1-2, with D possibly TRBD1 on 5 matching bases. Trimming left V 1 base short and J 4 bases short, with 13 bases between. This CDR3 contains 15 residues. Per the germline V gene, CDR1 is MNHEY and CDR2 is SMNVEV (reference sequence). The CDR3 is CASSLYPTQGYGYTF. CDR3 coding DNA: TGTGCCAGCAGTTTATACCCGACCCAGGGCTATGGCTACACCTTC.

This clonotype came up a few times. This chain connects TRBV27 to TRBJ2-3, with 7 bases that match TRBD2. The V and J ends lost 6 bases and 4 bases, in that order; junction bases with no gene match: 13. Germline CDR1 is MNHEY and CDR2 is SMNVEV (reference sequence). CDR3 size: 16 residues. This chain's CDR3 is CASRTSFGGRADTQYF. CDR3 sequence (DNA): TGTGCCAGCAGGACCTCGTTTGGGGGGAGGGCAGATACGCAGTATTTT.

This clonotype was counted only a few times. This rearrangement joins TRBV29-1 to TRBJ1-3; 7 nucleotides agree with TRBD1. The CDR3 totals 13 residues. J was trimmed by 0 bases and V by 7 bases; bases with no gene match: 3. CDR1 SQVTM and CDR2 ANQGSEA come from the germline V gene. The CDR3 nucleotides read TGCAGCGCCTGGGACAGCTCTGGAAACACCATATATTTT. Protein sequence: CSAWDSSGNTIYF.

The V call is TRBV10-3, the J call TRBJ1-6; D is unclear. The CDR3 contains 13 residues. With 3 bases removed from V and 7 bases from J, the gap between germline ends came to 7 bases. Germline V gene data show CDR1 as ENHRY and CDR2 as SYGVKD. The CDR3 loop is CAISDLGNSPLHF. In DNA form, the CDR3 reads TGTGCCATCAGTGATCTAGGGAATTCACCCCTCCACTTT.